This T cell receptor (beta chain) was captured by sequencing in a study of control samples from healthy donors and cancer patients. Method: immunoSEQ multiplex PCR; TCRdb's copy keeps in-frame clones and lacks some. The table includes 200,000 or so clones, roughly nine tenths detected once. The length of the CDR3 is 15 residues. V was clipped by 3 bases and J by 2 bases, with 13 bases between them. Germline V gives CDR1 SGHNT, CDR2 YENEEA. The sequence was obtained from a man younger than 45 in good health. The specimen was blood. The V gene is TRBV11-3, the J gene TRBJ2-5; D is possibly TRBD2 (6 bases). In nucleotides, the CDR3 is TGTGCCAGCAGCTTGCGGGGTGACGGACAAGAGACCCAGTACTTC. It translates to CASSLRGDGQETQYF. Combining the CDR3 with reference TRBV11-3 and TRBJ2-5 gives the whole variable domain EAGVVQSPRYKIIEKKQPVAFWCNPISGHNTLYWYLQNLGQGPELLIRYENEEAVDDSQLPKDRFSAERLKGVDSTLKIQPAELGDSAVYLCASSLRGDGQETQYFGPGTRLLVL.